This T cell receptor (beta chain) was sequenced for a study of beta chain features in type 1 diabetes. General study points: Researchers cautioned that cDNA sequencing could over-represent cells with high TCR expression. Among all four CD4+ subsets, Type 1 diabetes patients had TCRB CDR3s that were moderately but significantly shorter.

Germline-derived CDR1 and CDR2 are SGHNT and YENEEA. V lost 5 bases and J lost 4, with 8 bases in between. The CDR3 covers 12 residues. One heparinised blood draw, averaging about 100 mL, came from each donor. A word on this clone: Its antigen is still unknown.

Sequencing targeted expressed TCRB transcripts, as all isolated RNA had been reverse transcribed. Roughly 3.4 million reads per sample on average were obtained from naive, central memory and regulatory T cell samples. Profiled with immunoSEQ multiplex PCR; TCRdb holds only in-frame clones, not every one. The sample contains around 360,000 clones, approximately 12% of which appear only once. This receptor was identified in a woman aged 18-29 years with type 1 diabetes. Sequenced input: naive CD4+ T cells from blood. V usage is TRBV11-3 and J usage is TRBJ1-1, with unresolved D. The CDR3 DNA is TGTGCCAGCAGCCCGAGGGTCACTGAAGCTTTCTTT. Its translation is CASSPRVTEAFF.